Each of the 8 T cell receptor beta chains below was sequenced from the same sample in a study of cytomegalovirus exposure and HLA in healthy donors. It was with 60 Vbeta and 13 Jbeta primers that the PCR ran. The repertoire was sequenced with immunoSEQ multiplex PCR; TCRdb's copy has only in-frame clones and lacks some. The sample comprises approximately 54,000 clones, approximately 81% of which are singletons, and just over 3% rests with the top ten. The sequencing input was PBMCs. The receptors originated from a woman in her late teens or twenties in good health and CMV-seronegative.

This clone was seen more than once but under ten times. V and J are TRBV25-1 and TRBJ1-2; tentative D call: TRBD1 (6 bases). The CDR3 has 13 amino acids. Looked up from germline, CDR1 is MGHDK and CDR2 is SYGVNS. With 4 bases removed from V and 7 bases from J, the gap between germline ends came to 13 bases. The CDR3 loop is CASSVGGGLGYTF. The CDR3 DNA reads as TGTGCCAGCAGTGTAGGGGGGGGCCTTGGCTACACCTTC.

The genes are TRBV27 and TRBJ1-6; TRBD1 aligns across 11 bases. V was clipped by 3 bases and J by 0 bases; unmatched bases: 10. From germline, CDR1 is MNHEY and CDR2 SMNVEV (reference sequence). The CDR3 is made up of 20 amino acids. Here the CDR3 DNA reads TGTGCCAGCAGTTTCTCCGGGACAGGGGGTACAAGCTCCTATAATTCACCCCTCCACTTT. Residues: CASSFSGTGGTSSYNSPLHF.

CDR3 bases: TGTGCCAGTAGTGGGACAGCAACTAATGAAAAACTGTTTTTT. Translating it yields CASSGTATNEKLFF. The V gene is TRBV19, the J gene TRBJ1-4, with 7 bases lining up with TRBD1. The germline gives CDR1 LNHDA, CDR2 SQIVND (reference sequence). This CDR3 contains 14 residues. V was pared by 5 bases and J by 0 bases, with 0 bases of the junction left unmatched.

The chain employs TRBV9 and TRBJ1-6; weak D call: TRBD1 (5 bases). This CDR3 comprises 15 residues. Trimming pared 3 bases from V and 7 bases from J, leaving 14 bases between. CDR1 SGDLS and CDR2 YYNGEE come from the germline V gene. The CDR3 bases are TGTGCCAGCAGCGCTACCGGGACTCCCAATTCACCCCTCCACTTT. It yields the protein CASSATGTPNSPLHF.

The V and J genes are TRBV14 and TRBJ2-7, with TRBD2 matching 8 bases. With 1 base clipped from V and 5 bases from J, the junction kept 10 bases outside the gene matches. The CDR3 extends over 16 amino acids. The germline gives CDR1 SGHDN, CDR2 FVKESK. CDR3 residues: CASSQAPQAGAHEQYF. The CDR3 DNA reads as TGTGCCAGCAGCCAAGCCCCTCAAGCGGGAGCCCACGAGCAGTACTTC.

Written as DNA, the CDR3 is TGTGCCAGCAGTTACGCTGCTGGACAGGGGGACTACGAGCAGTACTTC. It translates to CASSYAAGQGDYEQYF. The rearrangement links TRBV6-6 to TRBJ2-7; TRBD1 matches at 10 bases. CDR3 length: 16 residues. V gave up 2 bases and J gave up 3 bases; unmatched junction bases: 7. Looked up from germline, CDR1 is MNHNY and CDR2 is SVGAGI (reference sequence).

The V call is TRBV6-4, the J call TRBJ2-1; the D gene is possibly TRBD2 (7 bases). Per the germline V gene, CDR1 is MRHNA and CDR2 is SNTAGT. This CDR3 has 16 amino acids. The ends were cut back, 5 bases at V and 5 bases at J, with 19 bases in the middle. The CDR3 is CASSPGGQRGNNEQFF. CDR3 DNA: TGTGCCAGCAGTCCCGGGGGGCAGCGGGGTAACAATGAGCAGTTCTTC.

This chain links TRBV27 with TRBJ2-7, with D possibly TRBD1 on 5 matching bases. CDR3 length equals 12 residues. Trimming took 10 bases from V and 5 from J, leaving 15 bases between them. The germline gives CDR1 MNHEY, CDR2 SMNVEV (reference sequence). The CDR3: CATRRGANEQYF. The CDR3 nucleotides read TGTGCCACCAGACGTGGGGCCAACGAGCAGTACTTC.